This T cell receptor beta chain was documented in a study of T cell responses to AZD1222 COVID-19 vaccine. Notes on this clone: Its antigen is as yet unknown.

The data were produced by immunoSEQ multiplex PCR, yet TCRdb's version contains in-frame clones alone and is incomplete. The sample consists of fewer than 150,000 clones, around 88% of them appearing once. The CDR3 is 16 residues long. Germline CDR1 is SGHRS and CDR2 is YFSETQ. J was trimmed by 7 bases and V by 5 bases; bases with no gene match: 11. The study's findings and limits: The sample set comprised mostly white British donors with more females, and clonal diversity was possibly underestimated. Close to half of all spike-specific TCRs reportedly target regions of the variants that are unmutated. CD4 TCRs linked to vaccination spanned spike, dominating at 160-218 and 743-854.

The specimen comprised peripheral blood, sampled 28 days after the second AZD1222 dose. This sequence originates from an adult who received the AZD1222 COVID-19 vaccine. V and J are TRBV5-1 and TRBJ1-4; 10 nucleotides match TRBD1. CDR3 bases: TGCGCCAGCAGACCCACGCCAGGGACAGGGGTTGAAAAACTGTTTTTT. Encoded protein: CASRPTPGTGVEKLFF.